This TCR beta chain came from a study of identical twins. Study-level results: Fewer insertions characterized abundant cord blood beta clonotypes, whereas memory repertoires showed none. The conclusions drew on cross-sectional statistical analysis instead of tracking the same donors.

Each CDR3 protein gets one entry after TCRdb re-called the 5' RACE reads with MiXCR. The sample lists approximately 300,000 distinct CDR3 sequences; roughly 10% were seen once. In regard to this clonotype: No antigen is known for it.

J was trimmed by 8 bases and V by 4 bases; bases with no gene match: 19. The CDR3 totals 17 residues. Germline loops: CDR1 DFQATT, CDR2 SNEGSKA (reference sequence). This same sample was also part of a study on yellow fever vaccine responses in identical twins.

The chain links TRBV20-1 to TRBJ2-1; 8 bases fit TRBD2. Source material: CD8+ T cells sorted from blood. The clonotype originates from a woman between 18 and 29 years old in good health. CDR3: CSAISGVLAGLSHEQFF. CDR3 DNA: TGCAGTGCTATTTCAGGGGTTCTAGCGGGCCTTTCCCATGAGCAGTTCTTC.